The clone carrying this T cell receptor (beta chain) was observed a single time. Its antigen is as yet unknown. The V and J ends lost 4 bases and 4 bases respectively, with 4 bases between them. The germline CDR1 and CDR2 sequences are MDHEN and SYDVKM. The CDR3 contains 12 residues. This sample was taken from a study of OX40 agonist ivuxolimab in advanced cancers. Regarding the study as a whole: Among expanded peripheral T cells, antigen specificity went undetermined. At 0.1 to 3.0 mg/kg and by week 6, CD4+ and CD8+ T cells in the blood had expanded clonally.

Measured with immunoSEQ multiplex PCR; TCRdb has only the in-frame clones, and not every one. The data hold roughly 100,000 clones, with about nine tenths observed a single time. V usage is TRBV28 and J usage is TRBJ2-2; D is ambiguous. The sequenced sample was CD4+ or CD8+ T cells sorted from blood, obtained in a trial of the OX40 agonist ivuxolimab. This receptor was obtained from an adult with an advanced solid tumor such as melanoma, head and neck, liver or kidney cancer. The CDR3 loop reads CASSSGTGELFF. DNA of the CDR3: TGTGCCAGCAGTTCGGGCACCGGGGAGCTGTTTTTT.